This T cell receptor beta chain was found in a study of blood T cells in healthy people across ages. Points from the study as a whole: Researchers report that TCR beta diversity correlated strongly with naive T cell percentage.

Comment on this clonotype: Its antigen is unknown.

Donors were healthy Caucasian individuals from Russia aged about 6 to 95. PCR was performed a second time for roughly 7 to 12 cycles using a sample-barcoded 5' primer and a J-beta primer mix. TCRdb reprocessed the 5' RACE reads via MiXCR and lists one record per CDR3 protein. The table shows about 800,000 distinct CDR3 sequences, with around half occurring only once. Material: blood. The sequence was obtained from a man older than 75 in good health.

The CDR3 sequence: CASSTPRGNIQQYF. CDR3 DNA sequence: TGTGCCAGCTCTACCCCCCGGGGGAACATCCAGCAGTACTTC. The V gene is TRBV12-3 or TRBV12-4, the J gene TRBJ2-7; possible D gene TRBD2, 6 bases. V was pared by 8 bases and J by 8 bases, with 22 bases between. CDR3 length: 14 amino acids.